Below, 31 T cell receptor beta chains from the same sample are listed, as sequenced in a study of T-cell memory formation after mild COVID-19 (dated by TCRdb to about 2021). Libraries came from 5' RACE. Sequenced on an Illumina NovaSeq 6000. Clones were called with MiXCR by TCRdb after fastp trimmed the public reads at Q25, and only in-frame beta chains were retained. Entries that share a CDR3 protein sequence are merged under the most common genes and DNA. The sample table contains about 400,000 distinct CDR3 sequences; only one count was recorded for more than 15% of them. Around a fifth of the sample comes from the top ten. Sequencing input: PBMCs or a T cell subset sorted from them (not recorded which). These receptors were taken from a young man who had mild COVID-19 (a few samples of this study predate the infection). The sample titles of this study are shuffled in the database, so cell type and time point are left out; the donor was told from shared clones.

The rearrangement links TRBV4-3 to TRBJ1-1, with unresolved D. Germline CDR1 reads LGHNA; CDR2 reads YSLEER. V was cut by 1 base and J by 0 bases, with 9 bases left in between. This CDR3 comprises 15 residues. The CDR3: CASSQGHILNTEAFF. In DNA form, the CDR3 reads TGCGCCAGCAGCCAAGGCCACATACTGAACACTGAAGCTTTCTTT.

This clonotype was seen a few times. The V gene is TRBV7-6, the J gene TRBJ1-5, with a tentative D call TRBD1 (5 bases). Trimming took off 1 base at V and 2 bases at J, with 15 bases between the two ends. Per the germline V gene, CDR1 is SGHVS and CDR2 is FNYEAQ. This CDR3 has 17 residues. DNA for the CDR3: TGTGCCAGCAGCTTAGGAGAGGGGTTGAGACGCAATCAGCCCCAGCATTTT. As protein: CASSLGEGLRRNQPQHF. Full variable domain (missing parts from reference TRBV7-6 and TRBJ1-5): GAGVSQSPRYKVTKRGQDVALRCDPISGHVSLYWYRQALGQGPEFLTYFNYEAQQDKSGLPNDRFSAERPEGSISTLTIQRTEQRDSAMYRCASSLGEGLRRNQPQHFGDGTRLSIL.

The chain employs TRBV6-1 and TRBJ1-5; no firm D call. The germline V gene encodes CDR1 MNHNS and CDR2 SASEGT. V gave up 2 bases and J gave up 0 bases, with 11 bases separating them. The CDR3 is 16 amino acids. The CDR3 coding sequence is TGTGCCAGCAGTGAAATGGCACAATATAGCAATCAGCCCCAGCATTTT. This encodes CASSEMAQYSNQPQHF.

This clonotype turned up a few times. The CDR3 here is CASSEAAGGIAGELFF. As DNA, the CDR3 is TGCGCCAGCAGCGAAGCGGCCGGGGGGATAGCCGGGGAGCTGTTTTTT. The chain recombines TRBV4-1 with TRBJ2-2; 7 nucleotides align to TRBD2. The length of the CDR3 is 16 residues. The ends lost 5 bases at V and 6 bases at J; junction bases unmatched: 12. Per germline, CDR1 MGHRA and CDR2 YSYEKL.

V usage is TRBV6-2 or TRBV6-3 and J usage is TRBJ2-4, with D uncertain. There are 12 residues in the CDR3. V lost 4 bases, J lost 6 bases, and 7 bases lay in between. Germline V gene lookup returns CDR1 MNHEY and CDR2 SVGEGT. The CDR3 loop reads CASSWSRNIQYF. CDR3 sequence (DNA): TGTGCCAGCAGTTGGTCCAGAAACATTCAGTACTTC.

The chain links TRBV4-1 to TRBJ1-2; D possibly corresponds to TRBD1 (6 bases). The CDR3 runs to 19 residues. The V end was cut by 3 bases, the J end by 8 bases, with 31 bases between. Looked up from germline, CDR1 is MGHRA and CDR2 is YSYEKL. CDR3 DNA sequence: TGCGCCAGCAGCCAGATATGGGGGGGCAGGGGATCATTTTCGTTCGGCTACACCTTC. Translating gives CASSQIWGGRGSFSFGYTF.

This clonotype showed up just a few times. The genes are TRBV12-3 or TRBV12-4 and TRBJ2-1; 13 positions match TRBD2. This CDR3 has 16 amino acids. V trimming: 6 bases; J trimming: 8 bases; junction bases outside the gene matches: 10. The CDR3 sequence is CASRPRLAGGFDEQFF. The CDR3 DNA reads TGTGCCAGCAGGCCCCGACTAGCGGGGGGTTTCGATGAGCAGTTCTTC.

The DNA for the CDR3 is TGCGCCAGCAGCCAAGATTGGGCAGGCTTCAAAGAGACCCAGTACTTC. The encoded protein is CASSQDWAGFKETQYF. The chain uses TRBV4-3 and TRBJ2-5, with D uncertain. The CDR3 sequence is 16 residues long. The ends were cut back, 0 bases at V and 3 bases at J, with 14 bases in the middle. Germline loops: CDR1 LGHNA, CDR2 YSLEER.

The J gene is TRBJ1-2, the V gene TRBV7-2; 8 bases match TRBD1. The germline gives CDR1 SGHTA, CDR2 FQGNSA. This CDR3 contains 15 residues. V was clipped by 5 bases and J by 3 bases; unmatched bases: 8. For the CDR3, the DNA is TGTGCCAGCAGCGCGGACAGGGATCTTTACTATGGCTACACCTTC. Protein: CASSADRDLYYGYTF. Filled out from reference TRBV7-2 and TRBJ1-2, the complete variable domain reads GAGVSQSPSNKVTEKGKDVELRCDPISGHTALYWYRQSLGQGLEFLIYFQGNSAPDKSGLPSDRFSAERTGGSVSTLTIQRTQQEDSAVYLCASSADRDLYYGYTFGSGTRLTVV.

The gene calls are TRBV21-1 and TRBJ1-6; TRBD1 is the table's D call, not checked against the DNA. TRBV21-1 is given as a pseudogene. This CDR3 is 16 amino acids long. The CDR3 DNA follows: TGTGCCAGCAGCAAACGTCTAGACAGGGGGAATTCACCCCTCCACTTT. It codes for CASSKRLDRGNSPLHF.

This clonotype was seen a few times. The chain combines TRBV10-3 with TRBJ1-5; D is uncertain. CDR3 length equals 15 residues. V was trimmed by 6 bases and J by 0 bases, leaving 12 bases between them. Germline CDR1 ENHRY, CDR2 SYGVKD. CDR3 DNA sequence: TGTGCCATCAGGGCAGGCCTGAATAGCAATCAGCCCCAGCATTTT. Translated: CAIRAGLNSNQPQHF.

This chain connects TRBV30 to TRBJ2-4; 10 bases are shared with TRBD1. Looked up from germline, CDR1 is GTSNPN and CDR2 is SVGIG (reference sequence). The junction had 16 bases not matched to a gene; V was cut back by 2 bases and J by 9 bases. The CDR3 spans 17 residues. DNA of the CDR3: TGTGCCTGGAGTACTTTCGGGACAGGGGCCCACAAGGGCATTCAGTACTTC. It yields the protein CAWSTFGTGAHKGIQYF.

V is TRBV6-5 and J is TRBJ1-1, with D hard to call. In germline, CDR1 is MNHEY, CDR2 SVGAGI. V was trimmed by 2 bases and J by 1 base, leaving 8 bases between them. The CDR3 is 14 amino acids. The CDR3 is CASSYNRRNTEAFF. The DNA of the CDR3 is TGTGCCAGCAGTTACAATAGAAGGAACACTGAAGCTTTCTTT.

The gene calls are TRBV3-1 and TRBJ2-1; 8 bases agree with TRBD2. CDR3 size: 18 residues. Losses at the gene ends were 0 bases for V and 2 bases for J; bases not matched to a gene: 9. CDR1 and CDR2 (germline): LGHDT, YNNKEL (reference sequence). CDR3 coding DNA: TGTGCCAGCAGCCAAGAGGTGCCGGCGGGGGGTCCCTACAATGAGCAGTTCTTC. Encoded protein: CASSQEVPAGGPYNEQFF.

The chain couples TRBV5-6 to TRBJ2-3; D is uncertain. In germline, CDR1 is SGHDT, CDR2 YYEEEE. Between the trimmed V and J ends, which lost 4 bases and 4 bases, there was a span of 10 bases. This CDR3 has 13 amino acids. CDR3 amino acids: CASSHPRADTQYF. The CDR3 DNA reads TGTGCCAGCAGCCACCCCCGGGCAGATACGCAGTATTTT.

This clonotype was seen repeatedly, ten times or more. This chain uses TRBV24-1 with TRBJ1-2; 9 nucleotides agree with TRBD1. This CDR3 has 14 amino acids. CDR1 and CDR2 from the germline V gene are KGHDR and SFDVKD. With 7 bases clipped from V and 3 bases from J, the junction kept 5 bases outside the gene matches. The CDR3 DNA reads TGTGCCACCAGCCCTGGGGACAGGGACTATGGCTACACCTTC. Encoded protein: CATSPGDRDYGYTF.

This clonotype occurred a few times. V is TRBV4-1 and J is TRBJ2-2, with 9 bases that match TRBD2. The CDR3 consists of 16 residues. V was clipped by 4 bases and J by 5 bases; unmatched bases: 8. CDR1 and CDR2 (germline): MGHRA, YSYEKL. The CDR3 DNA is TGCGCCAGCAGCCCAAGGACTAGCGCCGCGACCGGGGAGCTGTTTTTT. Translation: CASSPRTSAATGELFF.

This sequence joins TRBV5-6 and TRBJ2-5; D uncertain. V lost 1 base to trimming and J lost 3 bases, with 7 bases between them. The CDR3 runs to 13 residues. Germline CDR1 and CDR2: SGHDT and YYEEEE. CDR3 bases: TGTGCCAGCAGCTTGCGGTCTGAAGAGACCCAGTACTTC. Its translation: CASSLRSEETQYF. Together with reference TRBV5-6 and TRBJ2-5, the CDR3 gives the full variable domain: DAGVTQSPTHLIKTRGQQVTLRCSPKSGHDTVSWYQQALGQGPQFIFQYYEEEERQRGNFPDRFSGHQFPNYSSELNVNALLLGDSALYLCASSLRSEETQYFGPGTRLLVL.

The CDR3, as DNA: TGTGCCAGCAGTTACGGGGCGTCCTCTAGCACAGATACGCAGTATTTT. Its translation: CASSYGASSSTDTQYF. The rearrangement joins TRBV6-5 to TRBJ2-3; TRBD1 might be the D (5 bases). CDR1 MNHEY and CDR2 SVGAGI come from the germline V gene. The CDR3 has 16 residues. V was clipped by 2 bases and J by 0 bases, with 12 bases between them.

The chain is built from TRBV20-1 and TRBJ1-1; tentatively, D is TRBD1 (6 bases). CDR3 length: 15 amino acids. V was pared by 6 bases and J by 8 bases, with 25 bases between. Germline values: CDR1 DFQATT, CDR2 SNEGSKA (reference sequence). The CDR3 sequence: CSANGMQGKGIEAFF. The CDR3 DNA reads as TGCAGTGCAAACGGAATGCAGGGGAAGGGTATAGAAGCTTTCTTT.

The CDR3 sequence: CASSWGLPYEQYF. In DNA form, the CDR3 reads TGTGCCAGCAGCTGGGGACTACCATACGAGCAGTACTTC. The chain has TRBV11-2 and TRBJ2-7; 7 bases are shared with TRBD2. The germline CDR1 and CDR2 sequences are SGHAT and FQNNGV. The CDR3 is 13 amino acids. With V trimmed by 4 bases and J by 4 bases, 4 bases remained unmatched.

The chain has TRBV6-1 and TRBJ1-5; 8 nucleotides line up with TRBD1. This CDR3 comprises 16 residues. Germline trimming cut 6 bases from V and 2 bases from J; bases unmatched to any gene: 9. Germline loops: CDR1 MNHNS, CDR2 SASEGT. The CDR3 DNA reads TGTGCCAGCAGCCCCACAGGGGGTGCCGGCAATCAGCCCCAGCATTTT. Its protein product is CASSPTGGAGNQPQHF.

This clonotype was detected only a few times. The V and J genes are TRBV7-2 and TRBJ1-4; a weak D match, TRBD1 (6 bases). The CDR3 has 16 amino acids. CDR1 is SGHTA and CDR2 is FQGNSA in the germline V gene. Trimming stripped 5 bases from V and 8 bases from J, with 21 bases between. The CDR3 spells CASSPGKGGAWEKLFF. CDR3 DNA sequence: TGTGCCAGCAGCCCTGGGAAGGGGGGCGCTTGGGAAAAACTGTTTTTT.

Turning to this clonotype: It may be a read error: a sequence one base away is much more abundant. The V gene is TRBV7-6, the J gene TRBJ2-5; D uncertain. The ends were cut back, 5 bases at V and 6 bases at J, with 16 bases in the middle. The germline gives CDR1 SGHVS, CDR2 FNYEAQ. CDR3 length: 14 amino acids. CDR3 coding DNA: TGTGCCAGCAGCCTACCCGGGTGGAGACAGACCCAGTACTTC. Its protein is CASSLPGWRQTQYF.

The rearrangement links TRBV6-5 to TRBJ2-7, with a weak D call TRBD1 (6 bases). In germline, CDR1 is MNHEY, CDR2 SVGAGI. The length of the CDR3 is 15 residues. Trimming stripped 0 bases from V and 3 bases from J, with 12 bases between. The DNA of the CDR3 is TGTGCCAGCAGTTACTCGAGTGAAGGGGGCTACGAGCAGTACGTC. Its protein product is CASSYSSEGGYEQYV.

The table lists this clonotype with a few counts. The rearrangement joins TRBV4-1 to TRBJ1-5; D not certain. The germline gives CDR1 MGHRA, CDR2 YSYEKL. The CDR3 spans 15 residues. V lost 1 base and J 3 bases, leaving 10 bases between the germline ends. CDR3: CASSQGAGINQPQHF. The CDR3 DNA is TGCGCCAGCAGCCAAGGGGCGGGGATCAATCAGCCCCAGCATTTT.

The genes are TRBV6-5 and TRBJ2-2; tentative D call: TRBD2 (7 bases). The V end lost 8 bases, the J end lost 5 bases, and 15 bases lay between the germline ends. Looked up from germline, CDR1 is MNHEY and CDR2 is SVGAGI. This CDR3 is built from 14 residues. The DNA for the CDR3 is TGTGCCAGCTTTGGGGGGGCGCGTACCGGGGAGCTGTTTTTT. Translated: CASFGGARTGELFF.

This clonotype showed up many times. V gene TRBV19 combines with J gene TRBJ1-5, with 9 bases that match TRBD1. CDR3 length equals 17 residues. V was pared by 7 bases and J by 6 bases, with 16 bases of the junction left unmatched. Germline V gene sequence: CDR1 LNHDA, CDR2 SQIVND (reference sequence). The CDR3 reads CASKSAGGQGVSQPQHF. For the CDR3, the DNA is TGTGCCAGTAAATCTGCGGGGGGACAGGGAGTTTCTCAGCCCCAGCATTTT. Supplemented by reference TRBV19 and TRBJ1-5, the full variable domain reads DGGITQSPKYLFRKEGQNVTLSCEQNLNHDAMYWYRQDPGQGLRLIYYSQIVNDFQKGDIAEGYSVSREKKESFPLTVTSAQKNPTAFYLCASKSAGGQGVSQPQHFGDGTRLSIL.

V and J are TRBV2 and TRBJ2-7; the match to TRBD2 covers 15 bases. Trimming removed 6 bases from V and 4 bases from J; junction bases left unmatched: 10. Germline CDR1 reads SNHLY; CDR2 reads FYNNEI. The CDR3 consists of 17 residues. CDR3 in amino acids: CASRTSGLAGGLYEQYF. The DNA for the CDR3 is TGTGCCAGCAGGACCTCGGGACTAGCGGGGGGACTATACGAGCAGTACTTC.

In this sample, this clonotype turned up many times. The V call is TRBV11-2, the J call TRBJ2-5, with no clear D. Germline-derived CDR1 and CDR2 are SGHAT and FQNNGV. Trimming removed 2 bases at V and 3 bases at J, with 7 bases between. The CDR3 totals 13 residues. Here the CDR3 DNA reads TGTGCCAGCAGCTTACAGATTGAAGAGACCCAGTACTTC. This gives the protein CASSLQIEETQYF.

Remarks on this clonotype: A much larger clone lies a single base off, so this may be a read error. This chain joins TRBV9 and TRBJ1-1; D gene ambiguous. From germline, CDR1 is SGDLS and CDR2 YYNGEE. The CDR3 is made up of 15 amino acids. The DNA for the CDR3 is TGTGACAGCAGCGTAGGAGTGGCCCTGAACACTGAAGCTTTCTTT. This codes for CDSSVGVALNTEAFF.